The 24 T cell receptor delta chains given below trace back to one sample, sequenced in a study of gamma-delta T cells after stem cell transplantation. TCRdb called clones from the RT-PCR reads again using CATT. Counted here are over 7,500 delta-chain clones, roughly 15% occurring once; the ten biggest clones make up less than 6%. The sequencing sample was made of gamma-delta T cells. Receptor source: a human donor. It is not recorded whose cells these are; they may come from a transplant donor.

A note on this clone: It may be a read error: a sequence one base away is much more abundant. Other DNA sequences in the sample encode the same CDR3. The DNA of the CDR3 is TGTGCTCTTGGGGAGCCTGAGGTTCCCATTGGGGCGTACTGGGGGACCGAACTCATCTTT. Residues: CALGEPEVPIGAYWGTELIF. The chain links TRDV1 to TRDJ1; 9 bases line up with TRDD3. The germline CDR1 and CDR2 sequences are TSWWSYY and QGS. After removal of 3 bases from V and 9 bases from J, the junction contained 26 bases not matched to a gene. CDR3 length: 20 amino acids.

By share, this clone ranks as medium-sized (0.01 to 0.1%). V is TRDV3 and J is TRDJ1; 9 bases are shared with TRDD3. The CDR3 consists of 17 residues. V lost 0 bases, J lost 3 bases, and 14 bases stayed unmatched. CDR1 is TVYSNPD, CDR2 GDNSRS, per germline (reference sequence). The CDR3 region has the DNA TGTGCCTTTAGCTCAGGCCGGGGGATACCTAGGCCCGATAAACTCATCTTT. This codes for CAFSSGRGIPRPDKLIF.

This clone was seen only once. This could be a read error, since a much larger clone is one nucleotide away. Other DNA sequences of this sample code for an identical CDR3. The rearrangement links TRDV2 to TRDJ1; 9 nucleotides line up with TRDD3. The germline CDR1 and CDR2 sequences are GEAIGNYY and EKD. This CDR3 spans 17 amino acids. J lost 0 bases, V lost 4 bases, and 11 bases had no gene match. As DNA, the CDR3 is TGTGCCTGTGAGGCCGGGGGATACCTCCTTTACACCGATAAACTCATCTTT. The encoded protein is CACEAGGYLLYTDKLIF.

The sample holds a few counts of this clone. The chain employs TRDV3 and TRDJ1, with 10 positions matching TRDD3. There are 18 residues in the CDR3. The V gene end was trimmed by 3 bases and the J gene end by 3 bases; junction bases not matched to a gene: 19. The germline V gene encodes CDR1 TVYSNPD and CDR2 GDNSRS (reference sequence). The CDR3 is CAFTQPYDVGDTADKLIF. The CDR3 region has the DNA TGTGCCTTCACTCAGCCCTACGATGTGGGGGATACTGCCGATAAACTCATCTTT.

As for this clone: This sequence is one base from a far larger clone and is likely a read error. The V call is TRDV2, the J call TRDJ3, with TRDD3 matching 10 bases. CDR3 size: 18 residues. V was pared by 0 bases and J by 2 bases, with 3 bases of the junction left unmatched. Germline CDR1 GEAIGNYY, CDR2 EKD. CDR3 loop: CACDTVLGDPWDTRQMFF. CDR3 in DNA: TGTGCCTGTGACACCGTACTGGGGGATCCCTGGGACACCCGACAGATGTTTTTC.

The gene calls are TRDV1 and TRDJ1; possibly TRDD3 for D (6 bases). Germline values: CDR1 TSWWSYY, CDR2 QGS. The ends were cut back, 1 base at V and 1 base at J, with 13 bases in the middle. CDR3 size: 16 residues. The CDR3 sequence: CALGERWGALTDKLIF. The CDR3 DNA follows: TGTGCTCTTGGGGAACGTTGGGGGGCCCTCACCGATAAACTCATCTTT.

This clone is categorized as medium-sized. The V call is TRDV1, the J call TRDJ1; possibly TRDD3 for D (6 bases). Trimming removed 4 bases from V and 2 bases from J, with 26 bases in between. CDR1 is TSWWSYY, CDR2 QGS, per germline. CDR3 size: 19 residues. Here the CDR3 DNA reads TGTGCTCTTGGGGCAACATTCCTTACGATACTGGGTGGAACCGATAAACTCATCTTT. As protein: CALGATFLTILGGTDKLIF.

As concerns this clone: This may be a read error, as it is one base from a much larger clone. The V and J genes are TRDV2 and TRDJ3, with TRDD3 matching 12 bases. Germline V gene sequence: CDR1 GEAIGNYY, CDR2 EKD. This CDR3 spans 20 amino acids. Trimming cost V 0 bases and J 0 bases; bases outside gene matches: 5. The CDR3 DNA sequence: TGTGCCTGTGACACCGTACTGGGGGATACAGGCTCCTGGGACACCCGACAGATGTTTTTC. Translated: CACDTVLGDTGSWDTRQMFF.

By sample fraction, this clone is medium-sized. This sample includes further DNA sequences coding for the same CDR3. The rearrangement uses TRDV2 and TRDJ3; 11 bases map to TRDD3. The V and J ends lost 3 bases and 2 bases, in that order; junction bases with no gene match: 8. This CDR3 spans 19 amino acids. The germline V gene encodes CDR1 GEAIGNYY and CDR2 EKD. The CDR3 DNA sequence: TGTGCCTGTGACCCTATACTGGGGGATAGTACCTGGGACACCCGACAGATGTTTTTC. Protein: CACDPILGDSTWDTRQMFF.

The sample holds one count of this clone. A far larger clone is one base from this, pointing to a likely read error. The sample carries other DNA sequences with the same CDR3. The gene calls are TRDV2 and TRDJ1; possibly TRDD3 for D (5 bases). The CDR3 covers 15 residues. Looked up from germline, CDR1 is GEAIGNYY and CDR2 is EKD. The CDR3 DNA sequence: TGCGCCTGTGACACCAGGGGACGGTACACCGATAAACTCATCTTT. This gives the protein CACDTRGRYTDKLIF.

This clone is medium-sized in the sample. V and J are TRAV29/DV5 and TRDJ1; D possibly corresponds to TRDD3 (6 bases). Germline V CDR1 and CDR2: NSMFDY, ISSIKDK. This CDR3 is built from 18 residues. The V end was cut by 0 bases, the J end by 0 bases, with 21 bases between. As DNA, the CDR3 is TGTGCAGCAAGCGGGGATGATGGGTTGGGGGTATACACCGATAAACTCATCTTT. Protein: CAASGDDGLGVYTDKLIF.

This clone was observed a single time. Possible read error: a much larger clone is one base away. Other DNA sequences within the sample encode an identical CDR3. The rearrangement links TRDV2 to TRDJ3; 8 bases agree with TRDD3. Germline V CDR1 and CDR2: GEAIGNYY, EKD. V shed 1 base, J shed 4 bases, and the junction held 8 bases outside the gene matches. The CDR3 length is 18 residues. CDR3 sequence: CACDTGGWSSWDTRQMFF. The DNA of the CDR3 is TGTGCCTGTGACACTGGGGGATGGAGCTCATGGGACACCCGACAGATGTTTTTC.

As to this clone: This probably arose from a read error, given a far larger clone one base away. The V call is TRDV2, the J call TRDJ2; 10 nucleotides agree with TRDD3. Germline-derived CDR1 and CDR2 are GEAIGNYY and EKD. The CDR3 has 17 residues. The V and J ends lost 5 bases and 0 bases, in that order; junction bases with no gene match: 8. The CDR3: CACARLGDSTLTAQLFF. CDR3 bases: TGTGCCTGTGCCAGACTGGGGGATTCCACTTTGACAGCACAACTCTTCTTT.

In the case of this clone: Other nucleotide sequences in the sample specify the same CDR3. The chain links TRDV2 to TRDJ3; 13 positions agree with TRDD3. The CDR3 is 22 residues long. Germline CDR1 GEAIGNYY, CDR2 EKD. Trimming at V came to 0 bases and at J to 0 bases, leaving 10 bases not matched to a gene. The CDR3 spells CACDTGLGDTPFSSWDTRQMFF. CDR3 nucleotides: TGTGCCTGTGACACCGGACTGGGGGATACGCCCTTCAGCTCCTGGGACACCCGACAGATGTTTTTC.

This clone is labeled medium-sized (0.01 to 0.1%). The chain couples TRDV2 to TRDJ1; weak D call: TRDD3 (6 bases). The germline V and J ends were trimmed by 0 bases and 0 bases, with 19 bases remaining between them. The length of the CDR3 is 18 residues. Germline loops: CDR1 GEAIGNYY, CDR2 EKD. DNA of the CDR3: TGTGCCTGTGACACCCGGACGCTGGATACATCTTACACCGATAAACTCATCTTT. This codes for CACDTRTLDTSYTDKLIF.

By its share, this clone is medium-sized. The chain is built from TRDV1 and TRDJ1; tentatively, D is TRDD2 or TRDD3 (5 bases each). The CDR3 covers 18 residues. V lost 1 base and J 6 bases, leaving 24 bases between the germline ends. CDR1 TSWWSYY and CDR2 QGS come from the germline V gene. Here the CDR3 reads CALGERAYPATGSYKLIF. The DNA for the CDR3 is TGTGCTCTTGGGGAACGAGCCTACCCGGCTACTGGTTCATATAAACTCATCTTT.

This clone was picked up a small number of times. The CDR3 DNA is TGTGCTCTTTCTCCTCATCTTCCTACTCTGGGGGATACCGATAAACTCATCTTT. Protein: CALSPHLPTLGDTDKLIF. The J gene is TRDJ1, the V gene TRDV1; D might be TRDD3 (9 bases). CDR3 length equals 18 residues. V was pared by 8 bases and J by 2 bases, with 27 bases between. Per the germline V gene, CDR1 is TSWWSYY and CDR2 is QGS.

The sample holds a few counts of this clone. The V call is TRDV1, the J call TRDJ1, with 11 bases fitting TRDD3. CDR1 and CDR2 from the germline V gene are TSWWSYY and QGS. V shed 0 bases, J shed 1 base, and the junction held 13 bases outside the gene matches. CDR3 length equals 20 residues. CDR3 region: CALGELVAIPGGYITDKLIF. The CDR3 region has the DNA TGTGCTCTTGGGGAACTCGTCGCTATTCCTGGGGGATACATCACCGATAAACTCATCTTT.

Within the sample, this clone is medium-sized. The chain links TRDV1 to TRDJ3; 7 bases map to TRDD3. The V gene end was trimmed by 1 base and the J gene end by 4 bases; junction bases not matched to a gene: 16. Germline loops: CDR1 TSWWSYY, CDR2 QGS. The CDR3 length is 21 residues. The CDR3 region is CALGERDATRGISWDTRQMFF. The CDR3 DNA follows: TGTGCTCTTGGGGAACGGGACGCTACACGGGGGATTTCGTGGGACACCCGACAGATGTTTTTC.

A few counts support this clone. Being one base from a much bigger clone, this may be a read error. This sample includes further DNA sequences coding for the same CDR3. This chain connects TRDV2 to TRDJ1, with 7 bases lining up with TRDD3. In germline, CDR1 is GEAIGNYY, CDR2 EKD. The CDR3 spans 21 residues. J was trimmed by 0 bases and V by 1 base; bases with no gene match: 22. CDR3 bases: TGTGCCTGTGACACGCGTTCTGGGGGGCTACATCGGTATAAATACACCGATAAACTCATCTTT. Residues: CACDTRSGGLHRYKYTDKLIF.

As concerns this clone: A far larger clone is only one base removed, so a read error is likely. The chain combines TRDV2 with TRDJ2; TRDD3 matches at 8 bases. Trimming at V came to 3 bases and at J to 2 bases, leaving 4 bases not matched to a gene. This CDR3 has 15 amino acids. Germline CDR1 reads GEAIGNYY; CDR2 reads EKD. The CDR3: CACDADWGLTAQLFF. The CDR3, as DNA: TGTGCCTGTGACGCCGACTGGGGGTTGACAGCACAACTCTTCTTT.

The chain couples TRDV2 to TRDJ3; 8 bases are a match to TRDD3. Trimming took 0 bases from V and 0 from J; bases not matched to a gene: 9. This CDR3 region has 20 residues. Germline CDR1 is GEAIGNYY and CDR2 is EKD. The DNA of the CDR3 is TGTGCCTGTGACACCCTTTGGGGGATGCAAAGCTCCTGGGACACCCGACAGATGTTTTTC. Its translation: CACDTLWGMQSSWDTRQMFF.

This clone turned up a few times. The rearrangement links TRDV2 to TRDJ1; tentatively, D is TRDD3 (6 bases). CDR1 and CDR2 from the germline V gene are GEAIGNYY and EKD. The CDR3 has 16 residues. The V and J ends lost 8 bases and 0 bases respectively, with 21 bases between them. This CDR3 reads CASARRWGSNTDKLIF. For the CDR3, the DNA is TGTGCCTCCGCAAGGCGGTGGGGATCCAACACCGATAAACTCATCTTT.

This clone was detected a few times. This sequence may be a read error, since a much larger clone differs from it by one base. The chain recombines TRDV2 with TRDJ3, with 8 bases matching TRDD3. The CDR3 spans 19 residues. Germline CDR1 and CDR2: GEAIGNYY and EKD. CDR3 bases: TGTGCCTGTGACACCGTGAGCTGGGGGAGAACCTGGGGCACCCGACAGATGTTTTTC. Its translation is CACDTVSWGRTWGTRQMFF.